What follows are 4 T cell receptor beta chains derived from one specimen sequenced in a study of shared clonotypes between healthy human individuals. Profiled with immunoSEQ multiplex PCR; TCRdb holds only in-frame clones, not every one. Counted here are under 2.5 million clones, roughly 90% occurring once; the ten biggest clones make up 0.3% to 0.4%. Material for sequencing was naive CD4+ T cells from PBMCs. Subset here: CD45RA+ positively selected. These receptors were obtained from a man between 18 and 35 years old in good health. Some clones in this sample may be carry-over from other donors' samples.

The chain joins TRBV7-2 to TRBJ2-5; TRBD2 matches 10 bases. CDR1 SGHTA and CDR2 FQGNSA come from the germline V gene. The CDR3 spans 16 residues. V dropped 5 bases and J dropped 3; count of bases not matched to a gene: 9. This CDR3 reads CASSPWGSGRKETQYF. CDR3 sequence (DNA): TGTGCCAGCAGCCCGTGGGGTAGCGGGAGGAAAGAGACCCAGTACTTC.

The rearrangement uses TRBV21-1 and TRBJ2-3; TRBD1, the table's D call, was not compared with the DNA. TRBV21-1 is noted as a pseudogene. CDR3 length: 16 residues. This CDR3 is CASSKDRPSSTDTQYF. CDR3 sequence (DNA): TGTGCCAGCAGCAAGGACAGGCCCTCTAGCACAGATACGCAGTATTTT.

There are a few counts of this clone. Additional DNA sequences in this sample encode the identical CDR3. The chain joins TRBV5-6 to TRBJ1-1; D uncertain. The CDR3 has 12 amino acids. V was pared by 1 base and J by 5 bases, with 6 bases between. Germline V gene sequence: CDR1 SGHDT, CDR2 YYEEEE. CDR3: CASSLSGTEAFF. In DNA form, the CDR3 reads TGTGCCAGCAGCTTGTCGGGGACTGAAGCTTTCTTT.

The chain carries TRBV5-8 and TRBJ2-3; either TRBD1 or TRBD2 may supply D (6 bases each). The V end was cut by 1 base, the J end by 6 bases, with 12 bases between. CDR1 is SGHTS, CDR2 YDEGEE, per germline. The CDR3 covers 14 residues. CDR3 region: CASSLNGGGDTQYF. The CDR3 coding sequence is TGTGCCAGCAGCTTGAACGGGGGCGGCGATACGCAGTATTTT.